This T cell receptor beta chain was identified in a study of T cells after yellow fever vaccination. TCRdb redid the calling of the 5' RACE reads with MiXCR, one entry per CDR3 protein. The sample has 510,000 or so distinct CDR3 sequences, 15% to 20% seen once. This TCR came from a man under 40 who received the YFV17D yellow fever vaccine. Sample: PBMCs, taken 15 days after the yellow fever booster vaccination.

The CDR3 DNA is TGCGCCAGCAGCCAAATAGCGGGAGCGGAGCTGTTTTTT. Protein: CASSQIAGAELFF. The genes are TRBV4-3 and TRBJ2-2; 9 bases match TRBD2. Trimming cost V 2 bases and J 10 bases; bases outside gene matches: 2. Looked up from germline, CDR1 is LGHNA and CDR2 is YSLEER. There are 13 residues in the CDR3.